Listed below are T cell receptor beta chains from one sample, sequenced in a study of CD8+CD57+ T cells in acquired aplastic anemia. MiXCR, run by TCRdb on the reads, gives a single entry per CDR3 protein. In the table there are approximately 250,000 distinct CDR3 sequences, approximately 80% of which are singletons. The sample comprised sorted CD4+, CD8+, or CD8+CD57+ T cells (not recorded which) from PBMCs. Receptor source: a human donor with aplastic anemia. CDR3s include the opening cysteine and the closing phenylalanine or tryptophan. The D gene is left open where the match is weak. Not all rows give a size; the values are once, few, many and, for expanded clones, a class.

>.|TRBJ1-6|.|TRBV7-3
CASSFDPGRTALSHF
TGTGCCAGCAGCTTTGATCCAGGCAGGACAGCCCTTTCCCACTTT
>.|TRBJ2-1|many|TRBV9
CASSVGVFSNEQFF
TGTGCCAGCAGCGTAGGAGTATTCTCCAATGAGCAGTTCTTC
>TRBD1|TRBJ1-1|once|TRBV9
CASSLGLTGNATDFF
TGTGCCAGCAGCTTAGGTCTGACAGGGAACGCTACAGATTTCTTT
>.|TRBJ1-1|once|TRBV7-9
CATSSGVTGAFF
TGTGCCACCAGCTCTGGGGTCACTGGAGCTTTCTTT
>.|TRBJ2-3|.|TRBV7-6
CASSLDEVRDTEYF
TGTGCCAGCAGCTTAGACGAGGTAAGAGATACGGAGTATTTT
>TRBD1|TRBJ2-1|medium-sized|TRBV5-1
CASSLGQGEWNEQFF
TGCGCCAGCAGCTTGGGGCAGGGGGAATGGAATGAGCAGTTCTTC
>.|TRBJ1-1|.|TRBV5-4
CASSHTVTGNTEAFF
TGCGCCAGCAGCCATACAGTGACAGGGAACACTGAAGCTTTCTTT
>.|TRBJ1-2|.|TRBV7-9
CASRGARDTEYVGTF
TGTGCCAGCAGGGGGGCAAGGGACACCGAGTACGTCGGGACCTTC
>TRBD1|TRBJ1-2|.|TRBV7-9
CASSSGPSQGGDTF
TGTGCCAGCAGCTCTGGACCTAGCCAGGGGGGCGACACCTTC
>.|TRBJ2-1|.|TRBV7-8
CASSLGGGNGTQEQFF
TGTGCCAGCAGTTTGGGGGGCGGAAACGGTACGCAGGAGCAGTTCTTC
>.|TRBJ2-3|few|TRBV29-1
CSVRGSSTDTQYF
TGCAGCGTTCGGGGTTCGTCGACAGATACGCAGTATTTT
>TRBD2|TRBJ2-1|.|TRBV24-1
CATSVRRSGGSDEQFF
TGTGCCACCAGTGTCCGACGAAGCGGGGGGAGCGATGAGCAGTTCTTC
>.|TRBJ2-3|.|TRBV10-3
CAISERAFILTDTQYF
TGTGCCATCAGTGAGAGGGCTTTTATACTCACAGATACGCAGTATTTT
>.|TRBJ2-1|.|TRBV7-9
CASSESSEAFFNGQFF
TGTGCCAGCAGCGAATCTAGCGAGGCGTTTTTCAATGGGCAGTTCTTC
>TRBD1|TRBJ2-1|.|TRBV15
CATSPPHKGAYNEQFF
TGTGCCACCAGCCCCCCTCACAAGGGGGCTTACAATGAGCAGTTCTTC
>.|TRBJ2-2|.|TRBV7-8
CASSFDADGTGLLFF
TGTGCCAGCAGCTTTGATGCAGACGGCACAGGGCTTTTGTTTTTT
>TRBD2|TRBJ2-1|.|TRBV11-2
CASSSIGSGGSDEQFF
TGTGCCAGCAGCTCAATAGGAAGCGGGGGGAGCGATGAGCAGTTCTTC
>.|TRBJ2-1|once|TRBV29-1
CSVEDVRIGNEQFF
TGCAGCGTTGAGGACGTCAGGATTGGGAATGAGCAGTTCTTC
>TRBD1|TRBJ2-1|.|TRBV9
CASSNRGTGYNEQFF
TGTGCCAGCAGCAACCGTGGGACAGGCTACAATGAGCAGTTCTTC
>TRBD1|TRBJ1-2|.|TRBV2
CASRGGQGTANYGYTF
TGTGCCAGCAGGGGAGGACAGGGGACGGCTAACTATGGCTACACCTTC
>.|TRBJ1-1|.|TRBV2
CASSGGGGKNTEAFF
TGTGCCAGCAGTGGGGGGGGGGGCAAGAACACTGAAGCTTTCTTT
>.|TRBJ2-1|.|TRBV24-1
CASSSGYYGEQFF
TGTGCCAGCAGTTCGGGGTACTACGGGGAGCAGTTTTTC
>.|TRBJ2-7|.|TRBV7-9
CANENLPGGYTQYF
TGCGCCAACGAAAATCTGCCGGGTGGCTACACGCAGTACTTC
>TRBD2|TRBJ2-1|few|TRBV5-4
CASSFTSAMRSDEQFF
TGTGCCAGCAGCTTTACTAGCGCAATGAGGAGCGATGAGCAGTTCTTC
>.|TRBJ1-1|.|TRBV7-3
CASSRQANRRNTEAFF
TGTGCCAGCTCAAGACAGGCCAACAGGAGGAACACTGAAGCTTTCTTT
>.|TRBJ1-2|.|TRBV7-3
CASSFTSDMSVSSYTF
TGTGCCAGCAGCTTTACTAGCGACATGAGCGTTTCTTCGTACACCTTC
>TRBD1|TRBJ1-2|once|TRBV15
CATSKRTGALNYGYTF
TGTGCCACCAGCAAGAGAACAGGGGCGCTGAACTATGGCTACACCTTC
>TRBD1|TRBJ2-1|.|TRBV5-6
CASSSGTGAYNEQFF
TGTGCCAGCAGCTCGGGGACAGGAGCCTACAATGAGCAGTTCTTC
>TRBD2|TRBJ2-1|.|TRBV2
CAKSDGGIHEQFF
TGTGCCAAAAGTGACGGGGGGATCCATGAGCAGTTCTTC
>.|TRBJ1-2|.|TRBV2
CASGEGVAGGQSF
TGTGCCAGCGGGGAAGGGGTTGCAGGTGGGCAGTCTTTT
>TRBD2|TRBJ2-1|.|TRBV2
CASSSQTSGVGAQYFF
TGTGCCAGCAGCTCCCAAACTAGCGGAGTAGGCGCTCAGTATTTCTTC
>.|TRBJ1-5|few|TRBV7-9
CASSLDGSSNQPQHF
TGTGCCAGCAGCTTAGATGGGTCCAGCAATCAGCCCCAGCATTTT